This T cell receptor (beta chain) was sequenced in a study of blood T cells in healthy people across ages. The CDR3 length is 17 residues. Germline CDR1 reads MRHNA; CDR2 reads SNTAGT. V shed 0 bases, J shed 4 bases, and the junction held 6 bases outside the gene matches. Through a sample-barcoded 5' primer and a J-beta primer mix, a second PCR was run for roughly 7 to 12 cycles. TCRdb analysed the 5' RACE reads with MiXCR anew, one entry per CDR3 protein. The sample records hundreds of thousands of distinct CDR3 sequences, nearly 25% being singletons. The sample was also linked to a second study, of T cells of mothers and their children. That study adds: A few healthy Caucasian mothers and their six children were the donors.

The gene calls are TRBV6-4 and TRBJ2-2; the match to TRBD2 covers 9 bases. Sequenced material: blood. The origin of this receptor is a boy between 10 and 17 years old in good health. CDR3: CASSDSSSGASTGELFF. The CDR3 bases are TGTGCCAGCAGTGACTCATCTAGCGGGGCCTCCACCGGGGAGCTGTTTTTT.